This entry lists 28 T cell receptor beta chains sequenced from one sample in a study of T cell repertoires in cytomegalovirus infection. TCRdb reprocessed the reads with MiXCR, giving one entry per CDR3 protein. The sample lists about 680,000 distinct CDR3 sequences; 20% to 25% were seen once. Sample: CD8+ T cells from PBMCs. These receptors were collected from a human donor in good health (CMV status not recorded). Some clones in this sample may be carry-over from other donors' samples.

The rearrangement uses TRBV29-1 and TRBJ1-1; tentative D call: TRBD1 (5 bases). The CDR3 spans 11 residues. Germline assignment: CDR1 SQVTM and CDR2 ANQGSEA. V was shortened by 4 bases and J by 7 bases, with 10 bases between the two germline ends. The CDR3 nucleotides read TGCAGCGTTGTGATGGGGGGTGAAGCTTTCTTT. Protein product: CSVVMGGEAFF. Full variable domain (missing parts from reference TRBV29-1 and TRBJ1-1): SAVISQKPSRDICQRGTSLTIQCQVDSQVTMMFWYRQQPGQSLTLIATANQGSEATYESGFVIDKFPISRPNLTFSTLTVSNMSPEDSSIYLCSVVMGGEAFFGQGTRLTVV.

The table lists this clonotype with many counts. The chain couples TRBV7-6 to TRBJ1-1, with 7 bases that match TRBD1. CDR3 length equals 15 residues. The germline V gene has CDR1 SGHVS and CDR2 FNYEAQ. The trim removed 5 bases at V and 0 bases at J, leaving 6 bases unmatched. DNA of the CDR3: TGTGCCAGCAGCCGCTGGGACAGTGTGAACACTGAAGCTTTCTTT. Translated, it gives CASSRWDSVNTEAFF.

The genes are TRBV23-1 and TRBJ2-7; unclear D gene. TRBV23-1 is treated as an ORF (open reading frame) with a function not yet certain. Trimming removed 0 bases at V and 2 bases at J, with 17 bases between. The CDR3 spans 17 residues. The CDR3 is CASSQSFGVRVPYEQYV. The CDR3 DNA reads TGCGCCAGCAGTCAATCGTTTGGGGTTCGAGTCCCCTACGAGCAGTACGTC.

The CDR3 sequence: CSARGLAGENDNEQFF. The CDR3 bases are TGCAGTGCTCGAGGACTAGCGGGGGAGAACGACAATGAGCAGTTCTTC. This chain joins TRBV20-1 and TRBJ2-1; 13 nucleotides match TRBD2. The CDR3 is 16 amino acids. Germline V gives CDR1 DFQATT, CDR2 SNEGSKA (reference sequence). J was trimmed by 5 bases and V by 5 bases; bases with no gene match: 9.

This clonotype was picked up many times. The chain employs TRBV12-3 or TRBV12-4 and TRBJ2-5; 8 bases match TRBD2. CDR3 size: 14 residues. V was clipped by 4 bases and J by 5 bases; unmatched bases: 6. CDR3 amino acids: CASSSGGGLETQYF. The CDR3 nucleotides read TGTGCCAGCAGTTCCGGCGGGGGGCTCGAGACCCAGTACTTC.

The V and J genes are TRBV19 and TRBJ2-2; 8 bases map to TRBD1. The CDR3 consists of 13 residues. The germline V gene has CDR1 LNHDA and CDR2 SQIVND (reference sequence). V lost 9 bases to trimming and J lost 5 bases; unmatched junction nucleotides: 5. The CDR3 DNA reads as TGTGCCAGCCGGGACAGGCAAACCGGGGAGCTGTTTTTT. Its protein is CASRDRQTGELFF.

The table lists this clonotype with a few counts. The chain joins TRBV29-1 to TRBJ1-2, with TRBD1 as a possible D gene (5 bases). The CDR3 runs to 13 residues. V was clipped by 7 bases and J by 5 bases, with 17 bases between them. Germline CDR1 is SQVTM and CDR2 is ANQGSEA. The CDR3 nucleotides are TGCAGCGCGGACGTCAGGGACCCGTATGGCTACACCTTC. This codes for CSADVRDPYGYTF.

This clonotype was recorded at least ten times. The V call is TRBV7-6, the J call TRBJ2-3; 14 bases match TRBD2. CDR1 SGHVS and CDR2 FNYEAQ come from the germline V gene. This CDR3 comprises 16 residues. The ends lost 4 bases at V and 4 bases at J; junction bases unmatched: 4. The CDR3 coding sequence is TGTGCCAGCAGCTCCCGACTAGCGGGGGGGTCAGATACGCAGTATTTT. Amino acids: CASSSRLAGGSDTQYF.

Only a few counts were recorded for this clonotype. V and J are TRBV6-5 and TRBJ1-4, with D perhaps matching TRBD1 (6 bases). CDR3 length: 14 residues. Germline V gene sequence: CDR1 MNHEY, CDR2 SVGAGI. V shed 5 bases and J shed 5 bases, with 12 bases lying between them. The CDR3 here is CASSPGTRNEKLFF. The CDR3 bases are TGTGCCAGCAGTCCCGGGACAAGGAATGAAAAACTGTTTTTT.

V gene TRBV19 combines with J gene TRBJ1-1; 7 bases map to TRBD1. Germline assignment: CDR1 LNHDA and CDR2 SQIVND (reference sequence). CDR3 length: 13 residues. V lost 2 bases, J lost 7 bases, and 4 bases stayed unmatched. CDR3 loop: CASSIMGQFEAFF. In DNA, the CDR3 is TGTGCCAGTAGTATAATGGGACAGTTTGAAGCTTTCTTT.

This clonotype came up a few times. The chain recombines TRBV6-2 or TRBV6-3 with TRBJ2-7; a weak D match, TRBD1 (6 bases). V lost 4 bases and J lost 4, with 14 bases in between. From germline, CDR1 is MNHEY and CDR2 SVGEGT. The CDR3 sequence is 14 residues long. The DNA of the CDR3 is TGTGCCAGCAGTTCCCCGGACAGTTGGTACGAGCAGTACGTC. This translates into CASSSPDSWYEQYV.

As regards this clonotype: Possible read error: a much larger clone is one base away. This chain connects TRBV7-9 to TRBJ1-3; 8 bases match TRBD1. Germline values: CDR1 SEHNR, CDR2 FQNEAQ (reference sequence). The CDR3 is 18 amino acids. This chain's CDR3 is CASSLFIRGQGVGNTINF. The CDR3 DNA reads as TGTGCCAGCAGCTTATTCATCAGAGGACAGGGTGTTGGAAACACCATAAATTTT.

The rearrangement uses TRBV29-1 and TRBJ1-2; D is possibly TRBD1 (6 bases). Germline V lookup: CDR1 SQVTM, CDR2 ANQGSEA. The CDR3 is 19 amino acids. V lost 0 bases to trimming and J lost 4 bases, with 27 bases between them. As DNA, the CDR3 is TGCAGCGTTGAAGATCGGCTTGACCGGAGGGGCGAACAGGGCTATGGCTACACCTTC. Protein product: CSVEDRLDRRGEQGYGYTF.

This clonotype was counted ten times or more. This rearrangement joins TRBV6-6 to TRBJ1-2; TRBD1 agrees at 10 bases. Trimming at V came to 6 bases and at J to 7 bases, leaving 11 bases not matched to a gene. The CDR3 length is 15 residues. CDR1 MNHNY and CDR2 SVGAGI come from the germline V gene (reference sequence). The CDR3 coding sequence is TGTGCCAGCAGGAACCCCGGACAGGGGGTCTCTGGCTACACCTTC. Protein sequence: CASRNPGQGVSGYTF.

The chain couples TRBV5-1 to TRBJ1-1, with D unclear. Germline V gene lookup returns CDR1 SGHRS and CDR2 YFSETQ. This CDR3 is built from 14 residues. V was shortened by 0 bases and J by 1 base, with 7 bases between the two germline ends. The CDR3 DNA reads as TGCGCCAGCAGCTTGGGACACGAGAACACTGAAGCTTTCTTT. It translates to CASSLGHENTEAFF.

This clonotype has only a few counts. The chain links TRBV6-5 to TRBJ2-3, with 7 bases that match TRBD1. With 6 bases clipped from V and 4 bases from J, the junction kept 7 bases outside the gene matches. CDR3 length: 14 amino acids. Looked up from germline, CDR1 is MNHEY and CDR2 is SVGAGI. Here the CDR3 DNA reads TGTGCCAGCAGCCCCGACAGGGACCCAGATACGCAGTATTTT. Its translation is CASSPDRDPDTQYF.

V gene TRBV27 combines with J gene TRBJ2-1; 7 bases are shared with TRBD1. Germline lookup yields CDR1 MNHEY and CDR2 SMNVEV (reference sequence). V shed 6 bases and J 2 bases; nucleotides not matched to a gene: 7. This CDR3 contains 15 residues. The CDR3 spells CASSPGTAPYNEQFF. CDR3 bases: TGTGCCAGCAGCCCCGGGACAGCACCCTACAATGAGCAGTTCTTC.

The gene calls are TRBV14 and TRBJ2-7; no clear D. The germline V gene encodes CDR1 SGHDN and CDR2 FVKESK. The CDR3 is 14 amino acids. Trimming left V 1 base short and J 3 bases short, with 10 bases between. This chain's CDR3 is CASSQGRFGYEQYV. CDR3 sequence (DNA): TGTGCCAGCAGCCAAGGTCGTTTTGGCTACGAGCAGTACGTC.

The chain is built from TRBV15 and TRBJ1-6; 9 bases agree with TRBD1. Germline assignment: CDR1 LNHNV and CDR2 YYDKDF (reference sequence). J gave up 10 bases and V 5 bases, and 6 bases lay outside the gene matches. The CDR3 is 14 amino acids. The CDR3 nucleotides read TGTGCCACCAGCTGGGACAGGGTTCGATCACCCCTCCACTTT. This encodes CATSWDRVRSPLHF.

V is TRBV7-2 and J is TRBJ2-1, with TRBD1 matching over 7 bases. Trimming at V came to 1 base and at J to 8 bases, leaving 14 bases not matched to a gene. The CDR3 is made up of 17 amino acids. The germline V gene encodes CDR1 SGHTA and CDR2 FQGNSA. The CDR3, as DNA: TGTGCCAGCAGCTTAGTTTCTCGACAGGGAAATGTGGATGAGCAGTTCTTC. It is translated as CASSLVSRQGNVDEQFF.

This clonotype was seen only a few times. This chain joins TRBV19 and TRBJ1-1, with 7 bases lining up with TRBD1. The V and J ends lost 0 bases and 3 bases, in that order; junction bases with no gene match: 7. Germline CDR1 is LNHDA and CDR2 is SQIVND (reference sequence). This CDR3 has 16 amino acids. Written as DNA, the CDR3 is TGTGCCAGTAGTATAGATCCCTTTACAGGGGACACTGAAGCTTTCTTT. Amino acids: CASSIDPFTGDTEAFF.

This clonotype was counted many times. The chain is built from TRBV7-2 and TRBJ1-5; 7 positions match TRBD1. V lost 4 bases, J lost 3 bases, and 6 bases stayed unmatched. Germline CDR1 is SGHTA and CDR2 is FQGNSA. The CDR3 sequence is 15 residues long. CDR3 nucleotides: TGTGCCAGCAGCTCAGGGGGGGGACCCAATCAGCCCCAGCATTTT. Its translation: CASSSGGGPNQPQHF.

This clonotype was observed a few times. The chain employs TRBV2 and TRBJ1-2; tentatively, D is TRBD1 (6 bases). The ends were cut back, 2 bases at V and 4 bases at J, with 17 bases in the middle. The V gene's germline CDR1 is SNHLY and CDR2 FYNNEI. The length of the CDR3 is 16 residues. CDR3 DNA sequence: TGTGCCAGCAGTGAATTGGGGACACCCCTTGGCTATGGCTACACCTTC. Its protein is CASSELGTPLGYGYTF.

This clonotype was detected a few times. This sequence joins TRBV5-4 and TRBJ2-1; the D gene is possibly TRBD2 (6 bases). The CDR3 loop spans 19 amino acids. The V end lost 2 bases, the J end lost 1 base, and 22 bases lay between the germline ends. Germline V gene sequence: CDR1 SGHNT, CDR2 YYREEE (reference sequence). The CDR3 spells CASSFLLSAGYESYNEQFF. The CDR3 nucleotides read TGTGCCAGCAGCTTTTTGTTAAGTGCGGGGTATGAATCCTACAATGAGCAGTTCTTC. Using reference TRBV5-4 and TRBJ2-1 for the parts outside the CDR3, the full variable domain is ETGVTQSPTHLIKTRGQQVTLRCSSQSGHNTVSWYQQALGQGPQFIFQYYREEENGRGNFPPRFSGLQFPNYSSELNVNALELDDSALYLCASSFLLSAGYESYNEQFFGPGTRLTVL.

The chain employs TRBV20-1 and TRBJ2-2; unclear D gene. CDR3 length: 12 amino acids. The germline V gene encodes CDR1 DFQATT and CDR2 SNEGSKA (reference sequence). V was pared by 4 bases and J by 4 bases, with 7 bases between. CDR3 coding DNA: TGCAGTGCTATTGGGATCACCGGGGAGCTGTTTTTT. Residues: CSAIGITGELFF.

This clonotype was counted a few times. This sequence joins TRBV7-8 and TRBJ1-1; tentative D call: TRBD1 (6 bases). Trimming pared 2 bases from V and 0 bases from J, leaving 13 bases between. Germline V gene sequence: CDR1 SGHVS, CDR2 FQNEAQ. The CDR3 contains 16 residues. The CDR3 region is CASSLRTGYLNTEAFF. In nucleotides, the CDR3 is TGTGCCAGCAGCTTACGAACAGGGTACTTGAACACTGAAGCTTTCTTT.

At least ten counts were recorded for this clonotype. The V and J genes are TRBV27 and TRBJ1-1, with 10 bases that match TRBD1. The trim removed 0 bases at V and 10 bases at J, leaving 8 bases unmatched. The CDR3 spans 15 residues. CDR1 and CDR2 (germline): MNHEY, SMNVEV (reference sequence). CDR3 sequence (DNA): TGTGCCAGCAGTTTATCGGGGACAGGGGTCTTGGGAGCTTTCTTT. Amino acid sequence: CASSLSGTGVLGAFF.

On this clonotype itself: A much larger clonotype is one base distant, so this may be a read error. The chain is built from TRBV12-3 or TRBV12-4 and TRBJ2-2; D tentatively reads TRBD1 or TRBD2 (5 bases each). The CDR3 runs to 16 residues. The DNA for the CDR3 is TGTGCCAGCAGTTTAGGACAGACGGGGAACCCCGGGGAGCTGTTTTTT. This sequence encodes CASSLGQTGNPGELFF.